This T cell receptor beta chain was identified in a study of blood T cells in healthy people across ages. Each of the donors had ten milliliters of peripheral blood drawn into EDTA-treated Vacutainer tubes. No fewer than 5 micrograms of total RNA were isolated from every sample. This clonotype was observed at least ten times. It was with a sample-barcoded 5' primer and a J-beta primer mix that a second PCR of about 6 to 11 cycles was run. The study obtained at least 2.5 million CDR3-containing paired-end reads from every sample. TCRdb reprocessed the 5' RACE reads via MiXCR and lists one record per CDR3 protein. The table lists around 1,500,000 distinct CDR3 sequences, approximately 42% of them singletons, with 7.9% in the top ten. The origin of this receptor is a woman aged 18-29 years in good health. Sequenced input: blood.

CDR3 DNA: TGCAGCGTTGGACAGAACTATGGCTACACCTTC. It codes for CSVGQNYGYTF. The V call is TRBV29-1, the J call TRBJ1-2; D may be TRBD1 (5 bases). V lost 4 bases to trimming and J lost 2 bases, with 5 bases between them. The CDR3 is 11 amino acids. Germline lookup yields CDR1 SQVTM and CDR2 ANQGSEA.